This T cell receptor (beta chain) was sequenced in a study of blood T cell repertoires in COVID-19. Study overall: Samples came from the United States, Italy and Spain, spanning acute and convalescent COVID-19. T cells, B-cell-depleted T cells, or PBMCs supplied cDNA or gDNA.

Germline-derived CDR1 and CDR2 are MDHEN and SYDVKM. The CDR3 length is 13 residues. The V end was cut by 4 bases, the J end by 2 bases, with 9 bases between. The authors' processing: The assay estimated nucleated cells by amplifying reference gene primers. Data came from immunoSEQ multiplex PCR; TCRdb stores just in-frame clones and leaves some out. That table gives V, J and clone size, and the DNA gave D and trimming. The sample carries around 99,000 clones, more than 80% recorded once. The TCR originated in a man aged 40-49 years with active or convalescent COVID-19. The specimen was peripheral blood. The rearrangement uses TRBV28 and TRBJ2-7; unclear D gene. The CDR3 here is CASSSQPAYEQYF. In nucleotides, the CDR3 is TGTGCCAGCAGTTCACAGCCAGCCTACGAGCAGTACTTC.